This T cell receptor beta chain was obtained from a study of vaccination and CD4 T cells after COVID-19. Overall study context: Six males and four females constituted the convalescent cohort, two of whom were Hispanic.

The V end was cut by 4 bases, the J end by 1 base, with 13 bases between. The CDR3 is made up of 15 amino acids. CDR1 is SEHNR, CDR2 FQNEAQ, per germline (reference sequence). Comments on this clonotype: Its antigen is not known.

Oncomine TCR Beta short-read sequencing was applied to DNA from cultured CD4+ T cells. TCRdb reprocessed the PCR reads via MiXCR and lists one record per CDR3 protein. This table has some 12,000 distinct CDR3 sequences, around three fifths appearing once. Treatment here: roughly 10-day PBMC culture with coronavirus spike peptide pools or control peptides (ViraFEST assay). The receptor was isolated from a human donor who had recovered from COVID-19. Sample: CD4+ T cells from blood, cultured in vitro, taken before SARS-CoV-2 vaccination. The chain recombines TRBV7-9 with TRBJ1-2; D might be TRBD1 (6 bases). CDR3 coding DNA: TGTGCCAGCAGCTCCGCAGACAGGTATAACTATGGCTACACCTTC. Encoded protein: CASSSADRYNYGYTF.